This TCR beta chain was identified in a study of blood T cells in healthy people across ages. Study in general: When template switching was applied, about one barcoded beta molecule was captured per two T cells. Study-wide results and caveats: Among long-lived donors, naive CD4+ cells were more numerous and diversity higher than in aged donors. With donor CMV status unknown, expanded clonotype changes were possibly confounded.

The germline gives CDR1 SGHDT, CDR2 YYEEEE. The V gene end was trimmed by 4 bases and the J gene end by 0 bases; junction bases not matched to a gene: 6. The CDR3 is 15 residues long. This clonotype occurred many times. What it binds is not known. Total RNA extracted from each sample amounted to at least 5.5 micrograms. With a J-beta primer mix and a sample-barcoded 5' primer, a second PCR ran about 6 to 11 cycles. TCRdb re-derived calls from the 5' RACE reads in MiXCR, one entry per CDR3 protein. The sample lists fewer than 2,000,000 distinct CDR3 sequences; roughly two fifths were seen once. Sequencing was carried out using blood. The chain carries TRBV5-6 and TRBJ2-5, with 7 bases aligning to TRBD2. The TCR originated in a human donor in good health. CDR3 nucleotide sequence: TGTGCCAGCAGCCGCCGCGGGAGCTACCAAGAGACCCAGTACTTC. This sequence encodes CASSRRGSYQETQYF.